This T cell receptor beta chain comes out of a study of shared clonotypes between healthy human individuals (dated by TCRdb to the early 2020s). About the full investigation: The cohort included three men and a couple of women between 18 and 49 years of age. For each donor, CD4 naive and CD4 memory were each given three plates, CD8 naive was given two plates, and CD8 memory was given one plate. To estimate repertoire size and how much clonotype sharing occurs between individuals, the study deeply sequenced the blood TCR repertoires of five healthy adults. To increase sequencing depth and limit assay-specific biases, different laboratories used diverse techniques to prepare libraries and sequence TCR repertoires. Each donor's leukapheresis produced roughly between roughly 0.9 and 9 billion PBMCs. Overall study results and their limits: Sampling was restricted to blood, and TCR repertoires in tissues likely differ from the TCR repertoires found in blood. Across four donors, approximately 4.6% of naive CD4, approximately 3.5% of naive CD8, roughly 2.3% of memory CD4, and about 0.4% of memory CD8 clonotypes were shared. Rarefaction of sorted-subset datasets indicated incomplete sequencing despite the large sequencing depth. Naive subsets generally had larger estimated clonotype richness than memory subsets did. Pairwise subsampling indicated that sequencing depth was expected to affect the degree of clonotype sharing among donors. Clonotypes shared by all four sorted-subset donors showed higher generation probabilities than non-shared clonotypes. Because the study included only a small number of donors, the genetic and exposure-history diversity represented was limited.

Using the deep immunoSEQ assay, TCR CDR3 regions were amplified from genomic DNA by multiplex PCR. Genomic DNA extracted from each cell subset was distributed evenly over all wells of several immunoSEQ 96-well plates, and each plate served as one replicate. For sorted subsets, 150 to 250 ng genomic DNA, equal to about 30,000 T cell genomes, was loaded into each replicate PCR. Purified libraries were quantified with a Qubit 3.0 fluorometer, sized on a Bioanalyzer 2100, and re-quantified with the KAPA Library Quantification kit. Every immunoSEQ 96-well plate was sequenced on a dedicated single-read 150-cycle Illumina NextSeq 550 flow cell. The paper's data handling went like this. Because the immunoSEQ output included only junctional sequences and no quality scores, the filtering could not be the same as the filtering used for full-length reads. To assign V/J genes and CDR3, sequences were annotated against IMGT germline references using PyIR, a Python wrapper for IgBLAST v1.9. Reads were filtered out if the reads had weak V/J assignments (E-value above 1e-6), no CDR3, stop codons, out-of-frame junctions, or ambiguous translated residues. A V3J clonotype was defined by an identical inferred V gene, J gene, and CDR3 amino acid sequence. Percentage overlap between repertoires was computed as shared unique clonotypes divided by the size of the smaller repertoire. RTK rarefaction, the Chao1 estimator, and Recon v2.1 estimates of unobserved clonotypes were used to assess repertoire richness. Generation probabilities were computed with OLGA for all TCRbeta clonotypes obtained by the gDNA method from several donors. Drawn from immuneACCESS, this table holds only the in-frame rearrangements with V and J called that TCRdb kept. Clones are partly lost; checked studies trace under half to an unresolved V gene and leave the rest unexplained. From that table come the V and J calls and clone size; the DNA was used to work out D and trimming. The sample contains around 2.1 million clones, about 92% of them found a single time. The biggest ten clones account for more than 1.5% of the sample.

For the CD8 naive samples, CD45RO-negative cells were positively selected for CCR7, yielding a CD45RA+CCR7+ population from which TemRA cells were excluded. The donors were healthy, HIV-negative adults with no recently reported acute infections or vaccinations. Every donor was a Caucasian adult residing in Nashville, Tennessee, USA. Blood was collected by leukapheresis, and PBMCs were isolated by Ficoll-Histopaque density gradient centrifugation and then cryopreserved in liquid nitrogen vapor phase. Purity and quantity of every magnetically sorted T cell population were checked by analytical flow cytometry. Genomic DNA was isolated from each sorted fraction and quantified by UV absorbance on a Nanodrop 2000c. On this clone: This clone's antigen is unknown. Base quality data are lacking; no much larger clone is found one base away.

V lost 4 bases and J lost 2 bases; the stretch between them is 14 bases long. CDR1 and CDR2 (MNHNS, SASEGT) derive from the germline V gene. The cysteine opens and the phenylalanine closes a CDR3 of 15 amino acids. Of the read, only the CDR3 DNA is kept; its 45 bases are in frame from base 1. This chain joins TRBV6-1 to TRBJ1-1; the D gene is perhaps TRBD1, from 5 matching bases. This TCR came from a man between 18 and 29 years old in good health. Some clones in this sample may be carry-over from other donors' samples. The sequencing sample was made of naive CD8+ T cells from PBMCs. Explained via the paper, the cell subset or site label denotes: CD45RA+CCR7+. The nucleotide sequence reads TGTGCCAGCAGTGTTATCGACAGACTAAACACTGAAGCTTTCTTT. The translation is CASSVIDRLNTEAFF.